This T cell receptor beta chain was profiled in a study of blood T cell repertoires in COVID-19. Study-wide context: Spain, Italy and the United States supplied samples that represented acute and convalescent COVID-19. In each case, the material was cDNA or gDNA derived from T cells, B-cell-depleted T cells, or PBMCs.

Many counts were recorded for this clone. After removal of 3 bases from V and 4 bases from J, the junction contained 7 bases not matched to a gene. The CDR3 runs to 16 residues. Germline CDR1 reads SGDLS; CDR2 reads YYNGEE. Source study methods: Amplification of reference gene primers provided the estimated nucleated cell counts. Libraries were prepared by immunoSEQ multiplex PCR; TCRdb keeps only in-frame clonotypes and omits some of them. V and J calls and clone size follow that table, whereas D and trimming were derived from the DNA. The sample has about 59,000 clones, less than 85% seen once. This clonotype was sampled from a woman between 65 and 79 years old with acute or convalescent COVID-19. Sequencing used peripheral blood. The chain links TRBV9 to TRBJ2-2; 9 bases fit TRBD1. CDR3: CASSAGQGSVTGELFF. The CDR3 nucleotides read TGTGCCAGCAGCGCTGGACAGGGGTCGGTCACCGGGGAGCTGTTTTTT.